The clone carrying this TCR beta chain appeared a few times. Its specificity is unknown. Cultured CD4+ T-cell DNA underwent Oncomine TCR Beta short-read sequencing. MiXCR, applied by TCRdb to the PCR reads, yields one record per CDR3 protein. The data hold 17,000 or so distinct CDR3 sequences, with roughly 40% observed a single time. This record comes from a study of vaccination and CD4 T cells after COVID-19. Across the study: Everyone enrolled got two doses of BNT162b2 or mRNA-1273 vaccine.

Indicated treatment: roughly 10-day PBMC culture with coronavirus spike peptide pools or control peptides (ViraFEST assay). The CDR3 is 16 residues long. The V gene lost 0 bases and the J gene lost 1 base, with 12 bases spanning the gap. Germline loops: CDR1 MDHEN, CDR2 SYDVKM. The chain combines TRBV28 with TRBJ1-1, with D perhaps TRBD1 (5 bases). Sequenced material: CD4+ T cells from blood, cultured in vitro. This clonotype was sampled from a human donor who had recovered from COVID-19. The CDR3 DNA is TGTGCCAGCAGTTTATGGGGACGAACAGCGAACACTGAAGCTTTCTTT. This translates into CASSLWGRTANTEAFF.